A single sample is the source of the 23 T cell receptor beta chains below, sequenced in a study of blood T cell repertoires in COVID-19. The data were produced by immunoSEQ multiplex PCR, yet TCRdb's version contains in-frame clones alone and is incomplete. The sample holds about 190,000 clones; around 80% are singletons and the top ten take roughly a fifth. The sequenced sample was peripheral blood. The receptors originated from a human donor in a cohort sampled during active COVID-19.

The chain carries TRBV7-9 and TRBJ2-3, with TRBD2 matching 8 bases. J was trimmed by 4 bases and V by 5 bases; bases with no gene match: 8. The CDR3 totals 15 residues. Germline values: CDR1 SEHNR, CDR2 FQNEAQ (reference sequence). Here the CDR3 reads CASSTVAGLADTQYF. The CDR3 bases are TGTGCCAGCAGCACCGTAGCGGGGTTGGCAGATACGCAGTATTTT.

J is TRBJ1-4 and V is TRBV5-1, with TRBD1 matching 9 bases. Germline V gene data show CDR1 as SGHRS and CDR2 as YFSETQ. CDR3 length equals 16 residues. V shed 0 bases, J shed 4 bases, and the junction held 4 bases outside the gene matches. The CDR3 sequence is CASSLDRGPGNEKLFF. CDR3 DNA sequence: TGCGCCAGCAGCTTGGACAGGGGGCCAGGTAATGAAAAACTGTTTTTT. The full variable domain, in which reference TRBV5-1 and TRBJ1-4 provide the parts outside the CDR3, is KAGVTQTPRYLIKTRGQQVTLSCSPISGHRSVSWYQQTPGQGLQFLFEYFSETQRNKGNFPGRFSGRQFSNSRSEMNVSTLELGDSALYLCASSLDRGPGNEKLFFGSGTQLSVL.

The chain uses TRBV7-3 and TRBJ2-5; 7 bases are shared with TRBD2. The V gene end was trimmed by 3 bases and the J gene end by 5 bases; junction bases not matched to a gene: 3. Germline V gene sequence: CDR1 SGHTA, CDR2 FQGTGA. The CDR3 contains 13 residues. The CDR3, as DNA: TGTGCCAGCAGCTTTACTAGCGATGAGACCCAGTACTTC. Amino acid sequence: CASSFTSDETQYF.

This chain links TRBV18 with TRBJ2-7, with 9 bases lining up with TRBD2. Germline V lookup: CDR1 KGHSH, CDR2 LQKENI. The CDR3 extends over 17 amino acids. The V and J ends lost 4 bases and 7 bases, in that order; junction bases with no gene match: 17. The CDR3 sequence is CASSLSVTSGGSFEQYF. CDR3 sequence (DNA): TGTGCCAGCTCACTTTCCGTGACTAGCGGAGGGAGTTTTGAGCAGTACTTC.

The V and J genes are TRBV7-6 and TRBJ2-3; tentative D call: TRBD1 (6 bases). CDR1 is SGHVS and CDR2 is FNYEAQ in the germline V gene. The V gene lost 5 bases and the J gene lost 2 bases, with 20 bases spanning the gap. The CDR3 is 17 residues long. DNA for the CDR3: TGTGCCAGCAGCCGCCCCTCTCGCAGGACAGCCACAGATACGCAGTATTTT. Amino acids: CASSRPSRRTATDTQYF.

The CDR3 region has the DNA TGTGCCAGCAGTCCCCATTGGGCCACAGATACGCAGTATTTT. Protein product: CASSPHWATDTQYF. The rearrangement joins TRBV6-5 to TRBJ2-3; D is ambiguous. The CDR3 spans 14 residues. V lost 5 bases, J lost 2 bases, and 11 bases lay in between. Per the germline V gene, CDR1 is MNHEY and CDR2 is SVGAGI.

The chain couples TRBV27 to TRBJ2-7; 8 bases map to TRBD2. Germline assignment: CDR1 MNHEY and CDR2 SMNVEV (reference sequence). V shed 6 bases, J shed 6 bases, and the junction held 10 bases outside the gene matches. CDR3 size: 14 residues. The CDR3 here is CASSAGTSAPEQYF. The CDR3 region has the DNA TGTGCCAGCAGCGCCGGGACTAGTGCTCCCGAGCAGTACTTC.

V gene TRBV12-5 combines with J gene TRBJ2-1, with a possible D match to TRBD2 (5 bases). This CDR3 has 15 amino acids. The germline CDR1 and CDR2 sequences are LGHNT and FRNRAP. The V end lost 7 bases, the J end lost 8 bases, and 21 bases lay between the germline ends. CDR3 in DNA: TGTGCTAGTGCCTTTGGCTACCCTAGCTCCCATGAGCAGTTCTTC. Its translation: CASAFGYPSSHEQFF. The full variable domain, its missing parts supplied by reference TRBV12-5 and TRBJ2-1, is DARVTQTPRHKVTEMGQEVTMRCQPILGHNTVFWYRQTMMQGLELLAYFRNRAPLDDSGMPKDRFSAEMPDATLATLKIQPSEPRDSAVYFCASAFGYPSSHEQFFGPGTRLTVL.

Written as DNA, the CDR3 is TGTGCTAGTGGTTCCGGGACAGGGCAAGAGACCCAGTACTTC. Protein sequence: CASGSGTGQETQYF. The genes are TRBV12-5 and TRBJ2-5, with 9 bases lining up with TRBD1. The germline gives CDR1 LGHNT, CDR2 FRNRAP. Unmatched junction bases numbered 2, after V lost 4 bases and J lost 2 bases. CDR3 length: 14 amino acids.

In this sample, this clone turned up a few times. The CDR3 sequence: CASSPPSGGPDTQYF. In DNA, the CDR3 is TGTGCCAGCAGCCCCCCTAGCGGGGGGCCAGATACGCAGTATTTT. V gene TRBV7-9 combines with J gene TRBJ2-3; 11 nucleotides line up with TRBD2. The CDR3 is 15 amino acids. Germline values: CDR1 SEHNR, CDR2 FQNEAQ (reference sequence). With 5 bases clipped from V and 4 bases from J, the junction kept 5 bases outside the gene matches.

The gene calls are TRBV18 and TRBJ1-5; no clear D. CDR1 and CDR2 (germline): KGHSH, LQKENI. The ends were cut back, 3 bases at V and 4 bases at J, with 13 bases in the middle. This CDR3 is built from 15 residues. CDR3 DNA sequence: TGTGCCAGCTCACCGAATTTGGGAGGGAATCAGCCCCAGCATTTT. This gives the protein CASSPNLGGNQPQHF.

This chain links TRBV14 with TRBJ2-3; D perhaps matches TRBD2 (5 bases). The CDR3 runs to 17 residues. Germline V gives CDR1 SGHDN, CDR2 FVKESK. V lost 0 bases, J lost 0 bases, and 13 bases lay in between. In DNA, the CDR3 is TGTGCCAGCAGCCAAGAAAATACATGGACTAGCACAGATACGCAGTATTTT. This codes for CASSQENTWTSTDTQYF.

In its sample, this clone was seen once. The chain has TRBV5-8 and TRBJ1-2, with 10 bases matching TRBD1. The CDR3 spans 15 residues. Germline V gene data show CDR1 as SGHTS and CDR2 as YDEGEE. Trimming took 4 bases from V and 4 from J; bases not matched to a gene: 7. CDR3 protein: CASSRRDRGPYGYTF. The DNA of the CDR3 is TGTGCCAGCAGCCGCCGGGACAGGGGACCCTATGGCTACACCTTC.

This clone was counted a few times. The chain couples TRBV7-2 to TRBJ2-5, with TRBD2 matching 7 bases. Germline assignment: CDR1 SGHTA and CDR2 FQGNSA. The V and J ends lost 3 bases and 5 bases, in that order; junction bases with no gene match: 9. The CDR3 extends over 15 amino acids. The chain's CDR3 is CASSFSAGVRETQYF. The CDR3 DNA is TGTGCCAGCAGCTTTTCGGCGGGAGTAAGGGAGACCCAGTACTTC.

The CDR3 DNA reads as TGTGCCAGTAGTATCAATTTAGATCCCGCAGGAGGTCTTGGCTACACCTTC. It encodes CASSINLDPAGGLGYTF. The chain combines TRBV19 with TRBJ1-2; D not certain. The germline V gene encodes CDR1 LNHDA and CDR2 SQIVND (reference sequence). The germline V and J ends were trimmed by 3 bases and 7 bases, with 24 bases remaining between them. The CDR3 is 17 amino acids.

The chain recombines TRBV24-1 with TRBJ2-3; no clear D gene. V was clipped by 3 bases and J by 2 bases, with 8 bases between them. Germline V gene data show CDR1 as KGHDR and CDR2 as SFDVKD. The CDR3 is 14 residues long. The CDR3 region has the DNA TGTGCCACCAGTGATCCAACTTCCACAGATACGCAGTATTTT. It is translated as CATSDPTSTDTQYF.

In DNA form, the CDR3 reads TGCGCCAGCAGCCCAAACAGGGGTTCAGTTGGTTCACCCCTCCACTTT. Amino acids: CASSPNRGSVGSPLHF. The rearrangement links TRBV5-1 to TRBJ1-6; 7 bases match TRBD1. CDR3 size: 16 residues. Germline loops: CDR1 SGHRS, CDR2 YFSETQ. The junction had 13 bases not matched to a gene; V was cut back by 4 bases and J by 9 bases.

This chain uses TRBV7-9 with TRBJ1-4; 8 bases are a match to TRBD1. The CDR3 is 15 residues long. From germline, CDR1 is SEHNR and CDR2 FQNEAQ (reference sequence). Trimming removed 3 bases from V and 7 bases from J; junction bases left unmatched: 7. The CDR3 reads CASSLSRDRREKLFF. The CDR3 region has the DNA TGTGCCAGCAGCTTGTCACGGGACAGGCGTGAAAAACTGTTTTTT.

The rearrangement joins TRBV7-2 to TRBJ2-5; a possible D gene is TRBD1 (6 bases). Trimming took off 5 bases at V and 2 bases at J, with 15 bases between the two ends. CDR1 and CDR2 (germline): SGHTA, FQGNSA. This CDR3 comprises 15 residues. The CDR3 protein is CASSVPGHPQETQYF. In DNA form, the CDR3 reads TGTGCCAGCAGCGTACCGGGACACCCACAAGAGACCCAGTACTTC. Variable domain in full (rest from reference TRBV7-2 and TRBJ2-5): GAGVSQSPSNKVTEKGKDVELRCDPISGHTALYWYRQSLGQGLEFLIYFQGNSAPDKSGLPSDRFSAERTGGSVSTLTIQRTQQEDSAVYLCASSVPGHPQETQYFGPGTRLLVL.

The chain recombines TRBV7-2 with TRBJ1-1; 7 bases are a match to TRBD1. CDR1 and CDR2 from the germline V gene are SGHTA and FQGNSA. The V gene end was trimmed by 5 bases and the J gene end by 5 bases; junction bases not matched to a gene: 8. CDR3 size: 14 residues. CDR3 region: CASSADRLSTEAFF. As DNA, the CDR3 is TGTGCCAGCAGCGCGGACAGGTTATCGACTGAAGCTTTCTTT.

This chain connects TRBV18 to TRBJ1-1, with D tentatively TRBD1 (5 bases). CDR1 is KGHSH, CDR2 LQKENI, per germline. V lost 6 bases and J 7 bases, leaving 9 bases between the germline ends. This CDR3 has 11 amino acids. The CDR3 region has the DNA TGTGCCAGCTCCCCAGGGCTTGAAGCTTTCTTT. Its translation is CASSPGLEAFF.

The chain joins TRBV10-3 to TRBJ1-1; the D gene is possibly TRBD1 (6 bases). Per germline, CDR1 ENHRY and CDR2 SYGVKD. This CDR3 contains 11 residues. Trimming shortened V by 6 bases and J by 5 bases, and 7 bases separated the two germline ends. CDR3 protein: CAIRGQTEAFF. CDR3 sequence (DNA): TGTGCCATCAGAGGACAGACTGAAGCTTTCTTT.

This clone was counted a single time. The rearrangement joins TRBV5-4 to TRBJ2-2; 12 nucleotides line up with TRBD2. The CDR3 extends over 16 amino acids. J gave up 3 bases and V 4 bases, and 4 bases lay outside the gene matches. Germline assignment: CDR1 SGHNT and CDR2 YYREEE (reference sequence). CDR3 nucleotide sequence: TGTGCCAGCAGCACGCGACTAGCGGGAGACACCGGGGAGCTGTTTTTT. Translating it yields CASSTRLAGDTGELFF. The full variable domain, in which reference TRBV5-4 and TRBJ2-2 provide the parts outside the CDR3, is ETGVTQSPTHLIKTRGQQVTLRCSSQSGHNTVSWYQQALGQGPQFIFQYYREEENGRGNFPPRFSGLQFPNYSSELNVNALELDDSALYLCASSTRLAGDTGELFFGEGSRLTVL.